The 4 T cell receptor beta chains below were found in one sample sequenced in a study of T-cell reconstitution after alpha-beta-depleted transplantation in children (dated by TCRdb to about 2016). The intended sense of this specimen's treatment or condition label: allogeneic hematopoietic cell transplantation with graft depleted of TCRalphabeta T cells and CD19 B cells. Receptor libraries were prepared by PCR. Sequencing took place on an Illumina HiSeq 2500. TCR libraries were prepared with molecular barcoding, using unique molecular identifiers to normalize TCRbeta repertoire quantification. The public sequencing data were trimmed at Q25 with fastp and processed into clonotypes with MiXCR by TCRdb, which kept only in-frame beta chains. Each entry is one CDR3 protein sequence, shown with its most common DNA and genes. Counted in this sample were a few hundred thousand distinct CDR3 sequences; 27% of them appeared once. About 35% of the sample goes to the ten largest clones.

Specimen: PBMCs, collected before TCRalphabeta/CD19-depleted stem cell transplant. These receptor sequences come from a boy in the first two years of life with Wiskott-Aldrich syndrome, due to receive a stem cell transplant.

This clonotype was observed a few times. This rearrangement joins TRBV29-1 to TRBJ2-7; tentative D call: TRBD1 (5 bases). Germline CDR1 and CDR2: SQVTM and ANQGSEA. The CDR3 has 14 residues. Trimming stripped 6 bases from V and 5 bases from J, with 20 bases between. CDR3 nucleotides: TGCAGCGTCGTAAGTGGGGCCAGGGCCAACGAGCAGTACTTC. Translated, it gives CSVVSGARANEQYF.

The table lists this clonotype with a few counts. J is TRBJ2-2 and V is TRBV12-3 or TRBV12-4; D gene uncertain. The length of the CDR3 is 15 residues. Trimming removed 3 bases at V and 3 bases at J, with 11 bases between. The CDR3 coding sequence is TGTGCCAGCAGTTTTTGGCAGGCAGACACCGGGGAGCTGTTTTTT. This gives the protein CASSFWQADTGELFF.

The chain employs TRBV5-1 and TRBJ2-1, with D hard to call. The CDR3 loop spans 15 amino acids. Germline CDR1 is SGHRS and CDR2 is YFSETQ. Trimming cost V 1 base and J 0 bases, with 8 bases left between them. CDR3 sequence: CASSLYGSSYNEQFF. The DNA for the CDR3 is TGCGCCAGCAGCTTGTACGGAAGCTCCTACAATGAGCAGTTCTTC.

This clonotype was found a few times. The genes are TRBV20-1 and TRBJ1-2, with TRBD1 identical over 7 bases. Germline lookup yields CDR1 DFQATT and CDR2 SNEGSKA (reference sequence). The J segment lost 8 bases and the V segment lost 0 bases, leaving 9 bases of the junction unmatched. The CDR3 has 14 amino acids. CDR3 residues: CSARDREGAYGYTF. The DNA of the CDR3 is TGCAGTGCTAGAGATCGTGAGGGGGCCTACGGCTACACCTTC.